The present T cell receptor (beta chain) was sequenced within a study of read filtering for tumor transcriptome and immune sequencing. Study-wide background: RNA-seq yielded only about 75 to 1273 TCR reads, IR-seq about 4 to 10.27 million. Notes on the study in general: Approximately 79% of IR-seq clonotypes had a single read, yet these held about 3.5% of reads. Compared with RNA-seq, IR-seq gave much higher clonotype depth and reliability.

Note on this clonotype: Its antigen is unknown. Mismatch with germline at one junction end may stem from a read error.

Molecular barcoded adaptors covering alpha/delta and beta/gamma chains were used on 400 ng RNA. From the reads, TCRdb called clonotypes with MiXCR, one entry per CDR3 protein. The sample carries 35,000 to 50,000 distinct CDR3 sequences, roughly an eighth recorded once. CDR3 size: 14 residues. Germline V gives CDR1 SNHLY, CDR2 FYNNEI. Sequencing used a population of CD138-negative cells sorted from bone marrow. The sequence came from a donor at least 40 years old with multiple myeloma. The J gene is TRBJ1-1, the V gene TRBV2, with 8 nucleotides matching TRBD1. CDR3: CASSEAQGALTAFF. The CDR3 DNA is TGTGCCAGCAGCGAAGCGCAGGGGGCGCTTACGGCTTTCTTT.